Many counts were recorded for the clone carrying this TCR beta chain. What it recognizes is unknown. This sample was included in a study of T-cell reconstitution after alpha-beta-depleted transplantation in children. Study outcomes and limitations: T-cell numbers and diversity one year post-transplant derived largely from freshly generated T cells. Some patients showed high day-60 TCRbeta diversity, which derived from surviving recipient T cells and thymic progenitors. Several hundred expanded graft clones reportedly gave rise to the alpha-beta T cells present about two months after transplant.

Unique molecular identifiers tagged the TCRbeta library. TCRdb redid the calling of the PCR reads with MiXCR, one entry per CDR3 protein. This table has roughly 790,000 distinct CDR3 sequences, around 17% appearing once. Germline CDR1 SEHNR, CDR2 FQNEAQ (reference sequence). CDR3 size: 15 residues. Trimming stripped 2 bases from V and 2 bases from J, with 12 bases between. The sequence was collected from a male patient younger than 18 who had a stem cell transplant for acute lymphoblastic leukemia, so the T cells may come from the graft donor. V usage is TRBV7-9 and J usage is TRBJ1-2, with a tentative D call TRBD1 (5 bases). Here the sequenced sample was PBMCs, mostly from graft donor cells, taken 360 days after TCRalphabeta/CD19-depleted stem cell transplant. CDR3 nucleotide sequence: TGTGCCAGCAGCTTATTCGGGGACCCAAACTATGGCTACACCTTC. It translates to CASSLFGDPNYGYTF.